This T cell receptor (beta chain) was documented in a study of T cells after yellow fever vaccination. This clonotype has just a few counts. Germline V gives CDR1 LGHNA, CDR2 YSLEER. The ends were cut back, 5 bases at V and 0 bases at J, with 14 bases in the middle. The CDR3 is 16 amino acids. A single record per CDR3 protein comes from TCRdb applying MiXCR to the 5' RACE reads. The sample records some 560,000 distinct CDR3 sequences, 17% being singletons. This clonotype was obtained from a man aged 18 to 30 who received the YFV17D yellow fever vaccine. The chain employs TRBV4-3 and TRBJ2-1; tentative D call: TRBD1 (6 bases). Material: PBMCs, obtained 4 to 5 days after the first yellow fever vaccination. The CDR3 protein is CASSTRTDSSYNEQFF. In DNA form, the CDR3 reads TGCGCCAGCAGCACCCGGACAGACAGCTCCTACAATGAGCAGTTCTTC.